The T cell receptor (beta chain) described here comes from a study of monozygotic twins with inflammatory bowel disease (dated by TCRdb to between 2018 and 2021). In the study overall: The complete study included about 28 monozygotic twin pairs: 19 IBD-discordant Danish pairs and nine German pairs, of which four were IBD-concordant and five were IBD-discordant. Each individual had, on average, about 151 000 unique TCRalpha sequences and 181 000 unique TCRbeta sequences available for analysis. Within discordant pairs, disease-associated traits were sought mainly by comparing IBD patients with their genetically identical healthy co-twins.

Receptor libraries were prepared by 5' RACE. Preparation of each TCR library used 3,000 to 4,000 ng of total RNA. cDNA was synthesized with SMARTScribe reverse transcriptase in eight separate reactions per sample. Unique molecular identifiers containing a 6-nucleotide sample barcode were introduced through template switching during cDNA synthesis. TCRalpha and TCRbeta cDNA was amplified in two nested PCRs of 16 and 9 cycles, and bead purification was carried out after each PCR. Before amplification, the cDNA was both treated with uracil DNA-glycosylase and purified with the QIAquick PCR purification kit. In the second PCR, Illumina TruSeq-compatible adapters and sample-specific barcodes were added. TapeStation and Qubit were used to check library quality and concentration, and about 4.5 ng of each library was pooled. The pooled libraries were sequenced with 2 x 100 bp reads and custom sequencing primers on an Illumina HiSeq2500 single-index Rapid Run. On the authors' methods: MiGEC version 1.2.6 was used for UMI-based consensus assembly to correct PCR and sequencing errors. MiXCR version 2.1.1 was used to carry out V(D)J alignment, clonotype assembly and CDR3 extraction. To normalise gene usage, clonotype sharing and MAIT/NKT TCR abundance, the analysis used the top 1000, 10 000 and 20 000 clonotypes per sample. Diversity was computed as the inverse Simpson index with the vegan R package after downsampling to 27 000 UMIs. Paired Mann-Whitney U tests on discordant twin pairs were used, with Benjamini-Hochberg multiple-testing correction. Reads reprocessed by TCRdb are summarized as one entry per CDR3 protein sequence, and DNA is absent. None of the V and J calls come from the authors' own analysis; TCRdb made them. Per the sample table, the count is hundreds of thousands of distinct CDR3 sequences. The ten biggest clones cover roughly 2.3% of the sample.

A note on this clonotype: What antigen it recognizes has not been identified.

From each donor, an approximately 2.5 ml peripheral blood sample was drawn into PAXgene tubes and stored at -80 degrees C. Total RNA was isolated from whole blood with the PAXgene blood miRNA kit on an automated QIAcube, without T cell sorting. Peripheral blood from monozygotic twin pairs concordant or discordant for inflammatory bowel disease was subjected to deep TCRalpha and TCRbeta repertoire profiling with unique molecular barcoding. Smoking habits were recorded for all twin pairs, with individuals classified as current, former or never smokers. Spanning cysteine to phenylalanine, the CDR3 consists of 15 amino acids. The DNA is unrecorded. CDR1 and CDR2 (SGHVS, FQNEAQ) derive from the germline V gene. Overall study results and their limits: The analysis was unable to tell apart different T cell subtypes. No single strong signal or clonotype linked to IBD turned up in the results, so the idea that one exists was not supported. No difference in repertoire similarity was observed between concordant and discordant twins, possibly owing to limited statistical power. IBD patients had lower TCRbeta repertoire diversity, measured by the inverse Simpson index, than their healthy co-twins. Compared with healthy twins, IBD patients shared fewer clonotypes with other individuals, and the difference was most pronounced in patients with signs of disease activity. Because patients received different immunosuppressive treatments, the repertoires may have picked up extra background noise and variability between individuals.

The sequence was obtained from a human donor with ulcerative colitis or Crohn's disease, or a healthy co-twin of an affected twin (not recorded which). The rearrangement combines TRBV7-8 with TRBJ2-3. The sequenced sample was blood. This receptor has the CDR3 CASSLAPLAADTQYF.